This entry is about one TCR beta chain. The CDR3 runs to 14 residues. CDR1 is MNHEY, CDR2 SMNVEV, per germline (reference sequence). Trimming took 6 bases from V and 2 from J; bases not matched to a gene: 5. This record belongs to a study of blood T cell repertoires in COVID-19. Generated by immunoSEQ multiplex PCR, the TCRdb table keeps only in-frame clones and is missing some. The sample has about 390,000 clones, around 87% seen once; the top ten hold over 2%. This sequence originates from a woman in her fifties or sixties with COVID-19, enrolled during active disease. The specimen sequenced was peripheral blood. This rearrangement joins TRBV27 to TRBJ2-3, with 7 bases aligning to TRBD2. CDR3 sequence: CASSRRGNTDTQYF. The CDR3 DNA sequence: TGTGCCAGCAGCCGGCGGGGGAACACAGATACGCAGTATTTT.